These 26 T cell receptor beta chains were sequenced from one sample in a study of response to subunit inactivated influenza vaccine. Via MiXCR, TCRdb re-called the RT-PCR reads, giving one row per CDR3 protein. The sample holds just over 300,000 distinct CDR3 sequences, less than 25% seen once. Sample: PBMCs from blood, taken about 20 months after vaccination. These receptors were taken from a man aged 50 to 69 who received an inactivated influenza vaccine.

This clonotype was counted between two and nine times. The chain has TRBV15 and TRBJ1-3, with D unclear. Germline lookup yields CDR1 LNHNV and CDR2 YYDKDF (reference sequence). The CDR3 runs 20 residues. V was clipped by 1 base and J by 0 bases, with 22 bases between them. The chain's CDR3 is CATSRGFGRVRSDSGNTIYF. CDR3 nucleotides: TGTGCCACCAGCAGAGGTTTTGGGAGGGTTCGGTCCGACTCTGGAAACACCATATATTTT.

The V and J genes are TRBV28 and TRBJ1-5; D unclear. The CDR3 sequence is 15 residues long. V was pared by 1 base and J by 2 bases, with 9 bases between. Germline CDR1 reads MDHEN; CDR2 reads SYDVKM. CDR3 protein: CASSLSGSGNQPQHF. The CDR3 DNA reads TGTGCCAGCAGTTTATCCGGGAGTGGCAATCAGCCCCAGCATTTT.

The genes are TRBV20-1 and TRBJ2-2, with 14 positions matching TRBD2. The germline gives CDR1 DFQATT, CDR2 SNEGSKA (reference sequence). The CDR3 runs 15 residues. V shed 6 bases, J shed 2 bases, and the junction held 2 bases outside the gene matches. This chain's CDR3 is CSAGTSGRNTGELFF. The CDR3 nucleotides are TGCAGTGCAGGGACTAGCGGGAGAAACACCGGGGAGCTGTTTTTT.

This rearrangement joins TRBV20-1 to TRBJ2-1; D remains unclear. Germline loops: CDR1 DFQATT, CDR2 SNEGSKA (reference sequence). Trimming removed 0 bases at V and 0 bases at J, with 6 bases between. CDR3 size: 14 residues. The CDR3 here is CSAREGTSYNEQFF. CDR3 sequence (DNA): TGCAGTGCTAGAGAGGGTACCTCCTACAATGAGCAGTTCTTC.

This rearrangement joins TRBV18 to TRBJ1-2, with 8 bases identical to TRBD1. Looked up from germline, CDR1 is KGHSH and CDR2 is LQKENI. The CDR3 runs to 16 residues. After removal of 4 bases from V and 0 bases from J, the junction contained 7 bases not matched to a gene. The CDR3, as DNA: TGTGCCAGCTCACTAGCGGACAGGGCCACTAACTATGGCTACACCTTC. Translation gives CASSLADRATNYGYTF.

This clonotype was picked up many times. The chain is built from TRBV7-2 and TRBJ1-3; D is uncertain. Germline assignment: CDR1 SGHTA and CDR2 FQGNSA. CDR3 length: 15 amino acids. V lost 3 bases, J lost 0 bases, and 9 bases lay in between. CDR3 sequence reads: CASSFGRLSGNTIYF. CDR3 DNA sequence: TGTGCCAGCAGCTTTGGGAGGCTCTCTGGAAACACCATATATTTT. The variable domain in full, completed from reference TRBV7-2 and TRBJ1-3, reads GAGVSQSPSNKVTEKGKDVELRCDPISGHTALYWYRQSLGQGLEFLIYFQGNSAPDKSGLPSDRFSAERTGGSVSTLTIQRTQQEDSAVYLCASSFGRLSGNTIYFGEGSWLTVV.

There are a few counts of this clonotype. The rearrangement links TRBV6-5 to TRBJ2-4; 8 bases align to TRBD1. The CDR3 length is 16 residues. J gave up 2 bases and V 2 bases, and 5 bases lay outside the gene matches. CDR1 is MNHEY and CDR2 is SVGAGI in the germline V gene. This CDR3 is CASSYAQGASKNIQYF. The DNA of the CDR3 is TGTGCCAGCAGTTACGCCCAGGGGGCGTCCAAAAACATTCAGTACTTC.

In its sample, this clonotype was seen many times. The rearrangement uses TRBV9 and TRBJ1-3; D is unclear. Germline CDR1 SGDLS, CDR2 YYNGEE. The CDR3 length is 15 residues. With 5 bases removed from V and 0 bases from J, the gap between germline ends came to 12 bases. CDR3 nucleotides: TGTGCCAGCAGTAAACAGCCGTTCTCTGGAAACACCATATATTTT. Protein product: CASSKQPFSGNTIYF. The full variable domain, with the rest looked up from reference TRBV9 and TRBJ1-3, is DSGVTQTPKHLITATGQRVTLRCSPRSGDLSVYWYQQSLDQGLQFLIQYYNGEERAKGNILERFSAQQFPDLHSELNLSSLELGDSALYFCASSKQPFSGNTIYFGEGSWLTVV.

A note on this clonotype: The junction shows a germline mismatch at one end, possibly a read error. The rearrangement joins TRBV7-9 to TRBJ2-1; D not certain. Germline V gene lookup returns CDR1 SEHNR and CDR2 FQNEAQ (reference sequence). This CDR3 has 14 amino acids. The CDR3 here is CSSSLETAYNEQFF. CDR3 coding DNA: TGTTCCAGCAGCTTAGAGACGGCCTACAATGAGCAGTTCTTC.

The chain carries TRBV5-1 and TRBJ1-1, with TRBD1 identical over 7 bases. V dropped 3 bases and J dropped 4; count of bases not matched to a gene: 6. Germline CDR1 SGHRS, CDR2 YFSETQ. The length of the CDR3 is 14 residues. CDR3 bases: TGCGCCAGCAGCTCCGGAGCAGGGGGCACTGAAGCTTTCTTT. Residues: CASSSGAGGTEAFF.

The chain carries TRBV6-1 and TRBJ2-3, with 8 bases matching TRBD1. The CDR3 loop spans 17 amino acids. V was pared by 4 bases and J by 1 base, with 10 bases of the junction left unmatched. Germline values: CDR1 MNHNS, CDR2 SASEGT. The CDR3 coding sequence is TGTGCCAGCAGTGCGCCGACAGGGGCCCTTGGCACAGATACGCAGTATTTT. This translates into CASSAPTGALGTDTQYF.

J is TRBJ2-1 and V is TRBV9, with 11 bases aligning to TRBD1. Looked up from germline, CDR1 is SGDLS and CDR2 is YYNGEE. This CDR3 has 18 residues. Trimming at V came to 3 bases and at J to 3 bases, leaving 11 bases not matched to a gene. The CDR3 bases are TGTGCCAGCAGCGGGGGGACAGGGGGGAACCCCTACTACAATGAGCAGTTCTTC. It codes for CASSGGTGGNPYYNEQFF.

This clonotype was found a few times. The V and J genes are TRBV5-6 and TRBJ1-2; 10 bases are a match to TRBD1. The germline V gene has CDR1 SGHDT and CDR2 YYEEEE. After removal of 6 bases from V and 8 bases from J, the junction contained 10 bases not matched to a gene. The CDR3 covers 14 residues. The CDR3 reads CASNFAGTGAGYTF. DNA of the CDR3: TGTGCCAGCAACTTCGCCGGGACAGGGGCCGGCTACACCTTC.

The gene calls are TRBV5-1 and TRBJ2-3, with D perhaps being TRBD1 or TRBD2 (5 bases each). The CDR3 is made up of 15 amino acids. Trimming removed 4 bases from V and 0 bases from J, with 12 bases in between. The germline V gene has CDR1 SGHRS and CDR2 YFSETQ. CDR3 DNA sequence: TGCGCCAGCAGCGAGGGACGCCCGAGCACAGATACGCAGTATTTT. Protein product: CASSEGRPSTDTQYF.

Only a few counts were recorded for this clonotype. The chain joins TRBV12-3 or TRBV12-4 to TRBJ1-1, with 8 bases matching TRBD1. This CDR3 region has 14 residues. V was clipped by 5 bases and J by 1 base; unmatched bases: 3. The CDR3 sequence: CASSDGQGNTEAFF. Written as DNA, the CDR3 is TGTGCCAGCAGTGATGGACAGGGGAACACTGAAGCTTTCTTT.

The chain employs TRBV28 and TRBJ2-1; TRBD2 aligns across 10 bases. V was pared by 3 bases and J by 5 bases, with 7 bases of the junction left unmatched. The CDR3 spans 16 residues. Germline V gene sequence: CDR1 MDHEN, CDR2 SYDVKM. The CDR3 region has the DNA TGTGCCAGCAGTTTCATGACTAGCGGGTGGAACAATGAGCAGTTCTTC. It specifies CASSFMTSGWNNEQFF.

Here the CDR3 DNA reads TGCAGCGCCTGGATCAATGAGCAGTTCTTC. It yields the protein CSAWINEQFF. This sequence joins TRBV29-1 and TRBJ2-1; D is undetermined. V lost 7 bases to trimming and J lost 6 bases, with 7 bases between them. This CDR3 has 10 amino acids. Germline V lookup: CDR1 SQVTM, CDR2 ANQGSEA.

This clonotype has just a few counts. For the CDR3, the DNA is TGTGCCAGCAGTCAACACGGGGACGGTGATGGCTACACCTTC. This gives the protein CASSQHGDGDGYTF. This chain links TRBV4-2 with TRBJ1-2; D is possibly TRBD1 (5 bases). Germline assignment: CDR1 LGHNA and CDR2 YNFKEQ. The CDR3 is 14 residues long. Trimming cost V 6 bases and J 6 bases, with 17 bases left between them.

This clonotype was seen a handful of times. The V gene is TRBV28, the J gene TRBJ2-6; perhaps TRBD1 as D (5 bases). Deletions cut 8 bases from V and 2 bases from J, with 22 bases between. The germline CDR1 and CDR2 sequences are MDHEN and SYDVKM. The CDR3 consists of 18 residues. The CDR3 sequence: CASRQSRQSYPGANVLTF. Written as DNA, the CDR3 is TGTGCCAGCCGTCAATCGCGACAGTCATACCCTGGGGCCAACGTCCTGACTTTC.

This clonotype has only one observation. This chain uses TRBV7-7 with TRBJ2-1; D might be TRBD1 or TRBD2, each matching 5 bases. Germline V gives CDR1 SSHAT, CDR2 FNYEAQ (reference sequence). The V and J ends lost 5 bases and 7 bases respectively, with 18 bases between them. CDR3 size: 15 residues. CDR3: CASSPDGDPANEQFF. The CDR3 nucleotides are TGTGCCAGCAGCCCCGACGGGGACCCTGCGAATGAGCAGTTCTTC.

This clonotype was recorded at least ten times. This sequence joins TRBV7-2 and TRBJ1-2; the D is unclear. The germline V gene has CDR1 SGHTA and CDR2 FQGNSA. V shed 5 bases and J shed 8 bases, with 18 bases lying between them. This CDR3 has 14 residues. The CDR3 loop is CASSQNPGLEGYTF. For the CDR3, the DNA is TGTGCCAGCAGCCAGAACCCCGGGCTGGAGGGCTACACCTTC.

This clonotype was counted between two and nine times. The gene calls are TRBV25-1 and TRBJ1-4, with 7 bases aligning to TRBD1. With 6 bases clipped from V and 1 base from J, the junction kept 5 bases outside the gene matches. Germline V lookup: CDR1 MGHDK, CDR2 SYGVNS. This CDR3 has 15 residues. The CDR3 nucleotides are TGTGCCAGCAGCCCGAACAGGGGAACTAATGAAAAACTGTTTTTT. It codes for CASSPNRGTNEKLFF.

In this sample, this clonotype turned up a few times. This chain joins TRBV6-1 and TRBJ1-5, with D possibly TRBD1 on 6 matching bases. V lost 8 bases and J 3 bases, leaving 11 bases between the germline ends. The CDR3 is 13 residues long. The germline gives CDR1 MNHNS, CDR2 SASEGT. The CDR3 nucleotides read TGTGCCAGCGAGACAGGAAACAATCAGCCCCAGCATTTT. Encoded protein: CASETGNNQPQHF.

The chain joins TRBV11-2 to TRBJ2-3, with 9 bases matching TRBD1. V was pared by 5 bases and J by 3 bases, with 6 bases of the junction left unmatched. The CDR3 loop spans 15 amino acids. Per the germline V gene, CDR1 is SGHAT and CDR2 is FQNNGV. DNA of the CDR3: TGTGCCAGCAGCCGTCCCGGGACAGGGACAGATACGCAGTATTTT. Its protein product is CASSRPGTGTDTQYF.

V gene TRBV6-1 combines with J gene TRBJ2-1; 9 bases fit TRBD2. V shed 5 bases and J 3 bases; nucleotides not matched to a gene: 5. Per germline, CDR1 MNHNS and CDR2 SASEGT. The CDR3 has 15 amino acids. Here the CDR3 DNA reads TGTGCCAGCAGTCAGACTAGCGGATACTACAATGAGCAGTTCTTC. Residues: CASSQTSGYYNEQFF.

The chain combines TRBV30 with TRBJ1-1; a weak D match, TRBD1 (5 bases). V was cut by 2 bases and J by 5 bases, with 12 bases left in between. This CDR3 is 13 amino acids long. Germline V gene lookup returns CDR1 GTSNPN and CDR2 SVGIG (reference sequence). The CDR3: CAWSPGPWTEAFF. The CDR3 DNA is TGTGCCTGGAGTCCGGGGCCCTGGACTGAAGCTTTCTTT.